The present entry profiles one T cell receptor beta chain with its context. The sample is drawn from a study of blood T cell repertoires in COVID-19. Study background: The United States, Italy and Spain supplied acute and convalescent COVID-19 samples. T cells, B-cell-depleted T cells, or PBMCs provided the cDNA or gDNA that served as material.

Per the study methods: Reference gene primer amplification in the assay estimated nucleated cell counts. Here immunoSEQ multiplex PCR was the method, and the copy in TCRdb shows in-frame clones only, minus some. V and J calls and clone size are those listed in that table; D and trimming were worked out from the DNA. The sample has under 150,000 clones; 70% to 80% are singletons. Germline CDR1 LNHDA, CDR2 SQIVND (reference sequence). The CDR3 sequence is 16 residues long. The V and J ends lost 5 bases and 4 bases respectively, with 15 bases between them. The chain carries TRBV19 and TRBJ2-6; a weak D match, TRBD1 (6 bases). This sequence was found in a human donor in a cohort sampled during active COVID-19. Sample: peripheral blood. CDR3 DNA: TGTGCCAGTAGTGCGTACAGGGTATCGGGGGCCAACGTCCTGACTTTC. Translated: CASSAYRVSGANVLTF.